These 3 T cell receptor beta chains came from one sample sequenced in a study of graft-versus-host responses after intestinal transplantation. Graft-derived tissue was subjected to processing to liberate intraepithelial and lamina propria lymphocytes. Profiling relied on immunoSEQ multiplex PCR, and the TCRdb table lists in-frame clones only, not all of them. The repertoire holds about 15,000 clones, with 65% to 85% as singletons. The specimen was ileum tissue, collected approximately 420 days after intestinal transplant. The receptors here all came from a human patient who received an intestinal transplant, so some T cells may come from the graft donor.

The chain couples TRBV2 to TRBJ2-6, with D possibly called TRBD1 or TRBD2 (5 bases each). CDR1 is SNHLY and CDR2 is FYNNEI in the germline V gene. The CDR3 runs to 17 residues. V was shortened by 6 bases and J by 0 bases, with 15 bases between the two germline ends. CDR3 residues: CASRAGAAISGANVLTF. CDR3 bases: TGTGCCAGCAGAGCCGGGGCAGCAATCTCTGGGGCCAACGTCCTGACTTTC.

Here the CDR3 reads CASTLAGVNTEAFF. The CDR3 DNA sequence: TGTGCCAGCACCCTCGCGGGAGTGAACACTGAAGCTTTCTTT. The chain carries TRBV7-8 and TRBJ1-1; no definite D call. The V and J ends lost 7 bases and 0 bases respectively, with 12 bases between them. The CDR3 has 14 residues. Per the germline V gene, CDR1 is SGHVS and CDR2 is FQNEAQ.

CDR3 coding DNA: TGCGCCAGCAGCTCGGGACTAGCGGGGCAACGGGAGACCCAGTACTTC. Encoded protein: CASSSGLAGQRETQYF. The chain combines TRBV5-1 with TRBJ2-7; TRBD2 agrees at 13 bases. Near its end, the DNA agrees better with TRBJ2-5, so the J call may be wrong. The CDR3 has 16 residues. Germline values: CDR1 SGHRS, CDR2 YFSETQ.